This T cell receptor (beta chain) was documented in a study of blood T cell repertoires in COVID-19. About the research overall: Sources were T cells, B-cell-depleted T cells, or PBMCs; the material itself was cDNA or gDNA.

Germline CDR1 LNHDA, CDR2 SQIVND (reference sequence). The CDR3 is 13 amino acids. V lost 0 bases, J lost 5 bases, and 7 bases lay in between. Under the authors' procedure: For nucleated cells, counts were estimated from reference gene primer amplification. The method was immunoSEQ multiplex PCR; TCRdb's version includes in-frame clones alone and lacks a portion of them. From that table come the V and J calls and clone size; the DNA was used to work out D and trimming. The sample has around 450,000 clones, about 90% seen once. The chain is built from TRBV19 and TRBJ1-2, with D unclear. The TCR comes from a young woman who had recovered from COVID-19. Sequencing used PBMCs or T cells enriched from blood (not recorded which). The CDR3 spells CASSIEPTYGYTF. The CDR3 nucleotides read TGTGCCAGTAGTATAGAACCGACTTATGGCTACACCTTC. Combining the CDR3 with reference TRBV19 and TRBJ1-2 gives the whole variable domain DGGITQSPKYLFRKEGQNVTLSCEQNLNHDAMYWYRQDPGQGLRLIYYSQIVNDFQKGDIAEGYSVSREKKESFPLTVTSAQKNPTAFYLCASSIEPTYGYTFGSGTRLTVV.